This TCR beta chain was found in a study of control samples from healthy donors and cancer patients. Sequencing used immunoSEQ multiplex PCR; TCRdb keeps in-frame clones, though not all of them. This table holds 70,000 to 85,000 clones, 75% to 85% found once. The CDR3 consists of 14 residues. V was cut by 3 bases and J by 6 bases, with 15 bases left in between. Germline V gene data show CDR1 as LNHDA and CDR2 as SQIVND (reference sequence). The sample taken for sequencing was PBMCs. The chain uses TRBV19 and TRBJ2-7; D may be TRBD1 (6 bases). The sequence came from a man aged 60-69 years with head and neck cancer. The CDR3 loop is CASSIGGRGSEQYF. The CDR3 region has the DNA TGTGCCAGTAGTATCGGTGGCAGGGGAAGCGAGCAGTACTTC.